The 19 T cell receptor beta chains given below trace back to one sample, sequenced in a study of blood T cells in healthy people across ages. PCR was performed a second time for about 7 to 11 cycles using a sample-barcoded 5' primer and a J-beta primer mix. TCRdb reanalysed the 5' RACE reads using MiXCR and keeps one entry per CDR3 protein. The sample contains around 850,000 distinct CDR3 sequences, around 36% of which appear only once. Sequencing was performed on blood. These receptors were taken from a man between 18 and 29 years old in good health.

V and J are TRBV12-3 or TRBV12-4 and TRBJ1-1, with a possible D match to TRBD1 (6 bases). The CDR3 loop spans 14 amino acids. V lost 3 bases to trimming and J lost 11 bases, with 19 bases between them. The CDR3 is CASSFSTGPNGAFF. For the CDR3, the DNA is TGTGCCAGCAGTTTTTCGACAGGCCCCAATGGGGCTTTCTTT.

The chain joins TRBV6-6 to TRBJ1-5; no clear D gene. The ends were cut back, 0 bases at V and 7 bases at J, with 10 bases in the middle. The CDR3 is 14 amino acids. Per germline, CDR1 MNHNY and CDR2 SVGAGI (reference sequence). Written as DNA, the CDR3 is TGTGCCAGCAGTTACTCTGAGGCGGGGCAGCCCCAGCATTTT. The encoded protein is CASSYSEAGQPQHF.

This clonotype was detected ten times or more. This chain links TRBV12-3 or TRBV12-4 with TRBJ2-7, with D perhaps being TRBD1 or TRBD2 (5 bases each). There are 15 residues in the CDR3. The germline V and J ends were trimmed by 5 bases and 2 bases, with 16 bases remaining between them. Here the CDR3 DNA reads TGTGCCAGCAGTGACCGGGGCCAGGCAGCCTACGAGCAGTACTTC. Residues: CASSDRGQAAYEQYF.

This clonotype was found a few times. This sequence may be a read error, since a much larger clone differs from it by one base. The chain joins TRBV20-1 to TRBJ2-3; the match to TRBD2 covers 9 bases. Germline CDR1 reads DFQATT; CDR2 reads SNEGSKA (reference sequence). Trimming at V came to 1 base and at J to 2 bases, leaving 10 bases not matched to a gene. The CDR3 loop spans 17 amino acids. In DNA form, the CDR3 reads TGCAGTGCTAGAGGGCTAGCGGGGAGACTAACCACAGATACGCAGTATTTT. Protein: CSARGLAGRLTTDTQYF.

This clonotype occurred a few times. J is TRBJ2-7 and V is TRBV4-1; a possible D gene is TRBD2 (6 bases). The germline CDR1 and CDR2 sequences are MGHRA and YSYEKL. This CDR3 spans 13 amino acids. V was shortened by 1 base and J by 4 bases, with 8 bases between the two germline ends. This CDR3 is CASSQVLAYEQYF. DNA for the CDR3: TGCGCCAGCAGCCAAGTACTAGCTTACGAGCAGTACTTC.

The genes are TRBV6-5 and TRBJ2-3, with no clear D. CDR1 is MNHEY, CDR2 SVGAGI, per germline. V was cut by 5 bases and J by 4 bases, with 10 bases left in between. The CDR3 loop spans 13 amino acids. CDR3 sequence (DNA): TGTGCCAGCAGTGCTAACGACGCAGATACGCAGTATTTT. Encoded protein: CASSANDADTQYF.

The chain is built from TRBV9 and TRBJ1-3; D not certain. CDR3 size: 16 residues. In germline, CDR1 is SGDLS, CDR2 YYNGEE. Deletions cut 4 bases from V and 0 bases from J, with 14 bases between. The CDR3 loop reads CASSHSGVSSGNTIYF. Written as DNA, the CDR3 is TGTGCCAGCAGCCATAGCGGGGTTTCCTCTGGAAACACCATATATTTT.

As regards this clonotype: Just one base apart from a much larger clone, this may be a read error. This chain joins TRBV20-1 and TRBJ2-3, with 11 nucleotides matching TRBD2. This CDR3 is built from 15 residues. Germline V gene lookup returns CDR1 DFQATT and CDR2 SNEGSKA (reference sequence). The chain's CDR3 is CSATTGTSGTDAQYF. CDR3 sequence (DNA): TGCAGTGCTACTACCGGGACTAGCGGCACAGATGCGCAGTATTTT.

The table lists this clonotype with a few counts. DNA of the CDR3: TGTGCTAGTGGTGCCTCGGGGAACTATGGCTACACCTTC. Translation: CASGASGNYGYTF. The chain uses TRBV12-5 and TRBJ1-2; D uncertain. V was shortened by 5 bases and J by 2 bases, with 9 bases between the two germline ends. Germline loops: CDR1 LGHNT, CDR2 FRNRAP. The CDR3 is made up of 13 amino acids.

CDR3 sequence: CAYGSGELFF. The CDR3 bases are TGTGCCTACGGATCGGGGGAGCTGTTTTTT. The chain is built from TRBV11-2 and TRBJ2-2; D not resolved. The CDR3 has 10 amino acids. Trimming left V 11 bases short and J 8 bases short, with 9 bases between. Per the germline V gene, CDR1 is SGHAT and CDR2 is FQNNGV.

The CDR3 DNA reads as TGTGCCAGCAAGGCAGGGGCGACCAAAAACATTCAGTACTTC. Translating gives CASKAGATKNIQYF. The chain has TRBV2 and TRBJ2-4; TRBD1 is a possible D gene (6 bases). The CDR3 runs 14 residues. The germline V gene has CDR1 SNHLY and CDR2 FYNNEI. V lost 7 bases and J 2 bases, leaving 12 bases between the germline ends.

This clonotype was seen only a few times. The chain uses TRBV12-3 or TRBV12-4 and TRBJ2-3; the D call may be TRBD1 or TRBD2 (5 bases each). The CDR3 extends over 13 amino acids. The V and J ends lost 8 bases and 4 bases respectively, with 13 bases between them. The CDR3 bases are TGTGCCAGCTCAGTAGGGACGGCAGATACGCAGTATTTT. This gives the protein CASSVGTADTQYF.

The CDR3 sequence: CASSPDGLGTEAFF. As DNA, the CDR3 is TGTGCCAGCAGCCCTGACGGCCTGGGGACTGAAGCTTTCTTT. The chain links TRBV7-2 to TRBJ1-1; D is unresolved. Per the germline V gene, CDR1 is SGHTA and CDR2 is FQGNSA. The CDR3 contains 14 residues. The ends were cut back, 5 bases at V and 5 bases at J, with 15 bases in the middle.

The sample holds many counts of this clonotype. This chain uses TRBV12-3 or TRBV12-4 with TRBJ2-3, with D hard to call. Trimming stripped 6 bases from V and 4 bases from J, with 14 bases between. The CDR3 sequence is 14 residues long. In DNA, the CDR3 is TGTGCCAGCAGCAACGACGTTCCCGCAGATACGCAGTATTTT. It is translated as CASSNDVPADTQYF.

The sample holds a few counts of this clonotype. The V gene is TRBV10-3, the J gene TRBJ1-6; TRBD1 matches at 9 bases. CDR1 is ENHRY, CDR2 SYGVKD, per germline. V trimming: 6 bases; J trimming: 6 bases; junction bases outside the gene matches: 6. This CDR3 is 15 amino acids long. CDR3 sequence reads: CAISPGQGGNSPLHF. DNA of the CDR3: TGTGCCATCAGCCCGGGACAGGGAGGTAATTCACCCCTCCACTTT.

This clonotype was detected many times. The chain links TRBV7-8 to TRBJ1-6, with 8 bases identical to TRBD1. The CDR3 is 15 residues long. CDR1 SGHVS and CDR2 FQNEAQ come from the germline V gene. V lost 1 base to trimming and J lost 7 bases; unmatched junction nucleotides: 3. The CDR3 sequence: CASSLDRGSNSPLHF. The CDR3 coding sequence is TGTGCCAGCAGCTTAGACAGGGGGAGCAATTCACCCCTCCACTTT. The full variable domain, with the rest looked up from reference TRBV7-8 and TRBJ1-6, is GAGVSQSPRYKVAKRGQDVALRCDPISGHVSLFWYQQALGQGPEFLTYFQNEAQLDKSGLPSDRFFAERPEGSVSTLKIQRTQQEDSAVYLCASSLDRGSNSPLHFGNGTRLTVT.

This CDR3 is CASSPSPFLTSGGAPYNEQFF. In DNA, the CDR3 is TGTGCCAGCAGCCCGTCACCATTCTTGACTAGCGGGGGGGCCCCCTACAATGAGCAGTTCTTC. This sequence joins TRBV27 and TRBJ2-1, with 14 positions matching TRBD2. This CDR3 comprises 21 residues. CDR1 is MNHEY, CDR2 SMNVEV, per germline (reference sequence). J was trimmed by 2 bases and V by 6 bases; bases with no gene match: 18.

Note on this clonotype: Its ends do not fully match the called genes, so a read error is possible. The gene calls are TRBV4-3 and TRBJ1-5; D may be TRBD1 (5 bases). The CDR3 is made up of 17 amino acids. The germline gives CDR1 LGHNA, CDR2 YSLEER. Here the CDR3 reads CASSQDVETVSNQPRHF. The DNA of the CDR3 is TGCGCCAGCAGCCAAGATGTCGAGACAGTTAGCAATCAGCCCCGGCATTTT.

The V call is TRBV5-4, the J call TRBJ2-3; possibly TRBD1 for D (5 bases). V was pared by 2 bases and J by 2 bases, with 12 bases between. CDR1 is SGHNT and CDR2 is YYREEE in the germline V gene (reference sequence). This CDR3 has 15 amino acids. The CDR3 spells CASSFLAGHTDTQYF. Here the CDR3 DNA reads TGTGCCAGCAGCTTCCTGGCAGGACACACAGATACGCAGTATTTT.